These T cell receptor beta chains were read from a single sample in a study of T cells in Graves' hyperthyroidism and ophthalmopathy. Using its own MiXCR run on the multiplex PCR reads, TCRdb lists one record per CDR3 protein. This sample has around 690,000 distinct CDR3 sequences; approximately 15% occur once, and the top ten carry around a sixth. The sample taken for sequencing was blood. These receptors were obtained from a man aged 45-60 years with Graves' hyperthyroidism. Both conserved end residues are part of each CDR3.

v_call: TRBV6-5; cdr3_aa: CASSYSGLRTGEQYF
v_call: TRBV9; cdr3_aa: CASSVDGGGVAETQYF
v_call: TRBV28; cdr3_aa: CASSLERGRRSGYTF
v_call: TRBV27; cdr3_aa: CASSLSRRGRETQYF
v_call: TRBV7-2; cdr3_aa: CASSLAAGRKEQFF
v_call: TRBV25-1; cdr3_aa: CASSDDRGANYGYTF
v_call: TRBV10-2; cdr3_aa: CASRPAASYNEQFF
v_call: TRBV24-1; cdr3_aa: CATSGGTGGNQPQHF
v_call: TRBV28; cdr3_aa: CASSSAQAYEQYF
v_call: TRBV19; cdr3_aa: CASSTPEPRQKAEAFF
v_call: TRBV5-1; cdr3_aa: CASSLVLAGVGFDNEQFF
v_call: TRBV20-1; cdr3_aa: CSASQAGRESNEQFF
v_call: TRBV20-1; cdr3_aa: CSGQGARYNEQFF
v_call: TRBV24-1; cdr3_aa: CATSDEGSGISGANVLTF
v_call: TRBV7-9; cdr3_aa: CASSPPGVYTEAFF
v_call: TRBV18; cdr3_aa: CASSPPSRGLDSEAFF
v_call: TRBV2; cdr3_aa: CASRVQGRGQPQHF
v_call: TRBV29-1; cdr3_aa: CSVRDGNTIYF
v_call: TRBV29-1; cdr3_aa: CSVTKGLLAGGPHNEQFF
v_call: TRBV5-1; cdr3_aa: CASSMGGTEAFF
v_call: TRBV10-1; cdr3_aa: CASSEHTSDTDTQYF
v_call: TRBV19; cdr3_aa: CASSPRRRGYYEQYF
v_call: TRBV27; cdr3_aa: CASSLFNTGELFF
v_call: TRBV5-1; cdr3_aa: CASSFTGDSGRGNEQFF
v_call: TRBV29-1; cdr3_aa: CSVDDLGVAQETQYF
v_call: TRBV10-2; cdr3_aa: CASIPDREWNEQFF
v_call: TRBV7-9; cdr3_aa: CASSLASSMNTEAFF
v_call: TRBV19; cdr3_aa: CASSIDRTSSYNEQFF
v_call: TRBV28; cdr3_aa: CASVTEKYNEQFF
v_call: TRBV12-3/TRBV12-4; cdr3_aa: CTSSSRQGYNEQFF
v_call: TRBV20-1; cdr3_aa: CSARREISAGELFF